What follows are 6 T cell receptor beta chains derived from one specimen sequenced in a study of neurological immune-mediated disorders. TCRdb re-analysed the 5' RACE reads in MiXCR, keeping a single row per CDR3 protein. The data show around 17,000 distinct CDR3 sequences, about 20% seen once. The sequencing sample was made of PBMCs. Source of these receptors: a man over 45 in good health.

This clonotype was recorded many times. The chain couples TRBV20-1 to TRBJ2-7; 9 nucleotides agree with TRBD1. The CDR3 runs to 15 residues. The junction had 6 bases not matched to a gene; V was cut back by 3 bases and J by 0 bases. Per the germline V gene, CDR1 is DFQATT and CDR2 is SNEGSKA (reference sequence). CDR3 in amino acids: CSARGGTGSSYEQYF. For the CDR3, the DNA is TGCAGTGCTAGGGGGGGGACAGGGAGCTCCTACGAGCAGTACTTC.

In its sample, this clonotype ranks as medium-sized. The V and J genes are TRBV15 and TRBJ2-5, with a possible D match to TRBD2 (5 bases). The CDR3 contains 14 residues. Trimming removed 0 bases at V and 4 bases at J, with 9 bases between. CDR1 is LNHNV, CDR2 YYDKDF, per germline (reference sequence). The CDR3, as DNA: TGTGCCACCAGCAGAGATCTCGGAGGAGAGACCCAGTACTTC. The encoded protein is CATSRDLGGETQYF.

This clonotype was seen a few times. V and J are TRBV6-5 and TRBJ2-7, with 7 bases fitting TRBD1. J gave up 12 bases and V 2 bases, and 13 bases lay outside the gene matches. Germline CDR1 MNHEY, CDR2 SVGAGI. The CDR3 totals 14 residues. CDR3: CASSYDSTGTVPYF. For the CDR3, the DNA is TGTGCCAGCAGTTACGACAGCACCGGGACAGTGCCGTACTTC.

This clonotype is deemed medium-sized. The J gene is TRBJ2-3, the V gene TRBV24-1; 14 bases agree with TRBD2. This CDR3 contains 19 residues. Trimming at V came to 4 bases and at J to 3 bases, leaving 11 bases not matched to a gene. Germline V CDR1 and CDR2: KGHDR, SFDVKD. The CDR3 nucleotides read TGTGCCACCAGTGACCCTGGGACTAGCGGGAGCTGGGGGACAGATACGCAGTATTTT. It is translated as CATSDPGTSGSWGTDTQYF.

The genes are TRBV7-2 and TRBJ2-6; D is unclear. The V and J ends lost 5 bases and 1 base respectively, with 3 bases between them. The germline gives CDR1 SGHTA, CDR2 FQGNSA. CDR3 length: 13 amino acids. The chain's CDR3 is CASSRSGANVLTF. CDR3 nucleotides: TGTGCCAGCAGCCGATCTGGGGCCAACGTCCTGACTTTC.

This clonotype was picked up many times. This chain connects TRBV7-6 to TRBJ2-7; 10 bases are shared with TRBD1. Germline loops: CDR1 SGHVS, CDR2 FNYEAQ. Trimming took 1 base from V and 5 from J; bases not matched to a gene: 8. The CDR3 spans 16 residues. CDR3 bases: TGTGCCAGCAGCTTAGTGCCCCGGGACAGGGGCGACGAGCAGTACTTC. Translated, it gives CASSLVPRDRGDEQYF.